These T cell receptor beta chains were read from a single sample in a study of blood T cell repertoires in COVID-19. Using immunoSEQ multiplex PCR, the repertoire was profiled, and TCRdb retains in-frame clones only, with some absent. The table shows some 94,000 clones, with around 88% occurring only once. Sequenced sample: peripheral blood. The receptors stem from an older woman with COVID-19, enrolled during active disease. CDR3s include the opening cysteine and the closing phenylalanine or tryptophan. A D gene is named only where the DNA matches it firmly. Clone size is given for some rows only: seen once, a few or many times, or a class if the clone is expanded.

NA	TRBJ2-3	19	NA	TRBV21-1	TGTGCCAGCAGCAAAGGTCTAAAGGTATTAGCGGGGGGCACAGATACGCAGTATTTT	CASSKGLKVLAGGTDTQYF
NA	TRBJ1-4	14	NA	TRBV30	TGTGCCTGGAGTGTAGGGGGGGTACGAGAAAAACTGTTTTTT	CAWSVGGVREKLFF
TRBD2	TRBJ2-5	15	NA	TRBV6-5	TGTGCCAGCAGTTACGGACTAGCGGGGGGGGAGACCCAGTACTTC	CASSYGLAGGETQYF
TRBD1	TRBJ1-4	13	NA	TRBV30	TGTGCCTGGGGGACAGGGAATTGGGAAAAACTGTTTTTT	CAWGTGNWEKLFF
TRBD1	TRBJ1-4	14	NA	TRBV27	TGTGCCAGCAGTTACGACAGGGCTAGTCAAAAACTGTTTTTT	CASSYDRASQKLFF
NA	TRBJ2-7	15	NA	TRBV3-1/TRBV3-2	TGTGCCAGCAGCCAGGGTAGCTTTAGCTCCTACGAGCAGTACTTC	CASSQGSFSSYEQYF
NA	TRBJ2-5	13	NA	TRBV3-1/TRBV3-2	TGTGCCAGCAGCCAACAAAGCGGGGAGACCCAGTACTTC	CASSQQSGETQYF
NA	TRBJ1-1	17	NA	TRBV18	TGTGCCAGCTCACCAATAGTCCTCGACAGCATGAACACTGAAGCTTTCTTT	CASSPIVLDSMNTEAFF
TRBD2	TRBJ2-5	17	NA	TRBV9	TGTGCCAGCAGCGTAGCTAGCGGGGGTTCGTCCCAGGAGACCCAGTACTTC	CASSVASGGSSQETQYF
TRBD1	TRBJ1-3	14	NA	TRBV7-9	TGTGCCAGCAGCTTAGGGGGACAGGGCAACACCATATATTTT	CASSLGGQGNTIYF
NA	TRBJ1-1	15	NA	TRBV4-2	TGTGCCAGCAGCCAAGATCTTCGGGGGTGGGCTGAAGCTTTCTTT	CASSQDLRGWAEAFF
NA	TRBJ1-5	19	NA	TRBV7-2	TGTGCCAGCAGCACTCACTGCGGACAGACCACTTATAGCAATCAGCCCCAGCATTTT	CASSTHCGQTTYSNQPQHF
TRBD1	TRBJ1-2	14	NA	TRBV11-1	TGTGCCAGCAGCAACCGGGACAGTGGTTATGGCTACACCTTC	CASSNRDSGYGYTF
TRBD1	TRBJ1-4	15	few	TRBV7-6	TGTGCCAGCAGCCGGACCGGGACAGGGGGTGAAAAACTGTTTTTT	CASSRTGTGGEKLFF
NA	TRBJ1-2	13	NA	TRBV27	TGTGCCAGCAGTTTATCAGGGGTCTATGGCTACACCTTC	CASSLSGVYGYTF
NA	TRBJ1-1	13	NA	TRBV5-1	TGCGCCAGCAGGGCCAGGGAGGGGACTGAAGCTTTCTTT	CASRAREGTEAFF
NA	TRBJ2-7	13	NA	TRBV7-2	TGTGCCAGCAGCTTGGGGGCCTCCTACGAGCAGTACTTC	CASSLGASYEQYF
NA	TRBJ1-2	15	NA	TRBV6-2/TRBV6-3	TGTGCCAGCAGTTACGATGGTTTAGATCCTCCCGGCTACACCTTC	CASSYDGLDPPGYTF
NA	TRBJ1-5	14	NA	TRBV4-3	TGCGCCAGCAGCCGAGAGAGGGTCGGTCAGCCCCAGCATTTT	CASSRERVGQPQHF
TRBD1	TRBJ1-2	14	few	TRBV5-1	TGCGCCAGCAGCAAGGGACAGGGGAACTATGGCTACACCTTC	CASSKGQGNYGYTF
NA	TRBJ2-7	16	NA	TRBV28	TGTGCCAGCAGTCCCCGGGGACACAGCGGGGTCTACGAGCAGTACTTC	CASSPRGHSGVYEQYF
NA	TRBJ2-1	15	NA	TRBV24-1	TGTGCCACCAGTGATGAAGGGAGGGGGGCGAATGAGCAGTTCTTC	CATSDEGRGANEQFF
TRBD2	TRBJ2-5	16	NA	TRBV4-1	TGCGCCAGCAGCCAAGATTCGCCTAGCGGGGAGGAGACCCAGTACTTC	CASSQDSPSGEETQYF
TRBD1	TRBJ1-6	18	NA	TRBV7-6	TGTGCCAGCAGCCCAATAAAACGTGGACAGGGTGCCAATTCACCCCTCCACTTT	CASSPIKRGQGANSPLHF
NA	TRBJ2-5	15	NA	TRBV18	TGTGCCAGCTCACCACCCGCAGGGTACCAAGAGACCCAGTACTTC	CASSPPAGYQETQYF
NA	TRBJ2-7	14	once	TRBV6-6	TGTGCCAGCAGCGCGGGACAGACACTACGAGAGCAGTACTTC	CASSAGQTLREQYF
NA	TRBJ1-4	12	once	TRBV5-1	TGCGCCAGCAGCTTGGCCGGGGAAAAACTGTTTTTT	CASSLAGEKLFF
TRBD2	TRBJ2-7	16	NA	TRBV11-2	TGTGCCAGCAGCCCCAGGTGGCTAGCGGGGGGGAGCGAGCAGTACTTC	CASSPRWLAGGSEQYF
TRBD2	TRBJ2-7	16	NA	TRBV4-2	TGTGCCAGCAGCCAAGGCCTAGCGGGGGCCGCCTACGAGCAGTACTTC	CASSQGLAGAAYEQYF
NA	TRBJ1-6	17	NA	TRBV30	TGTGCCTGGAGTGTAAGATCGTCAGCGGACTATAATTCACCCCTCCACTTT	CAWSVRSSADYNSPLHF
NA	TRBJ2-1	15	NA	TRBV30	TGTGCCTGGAGGTGGAGTGGCGGCTCCTACAATGAGCAGTTCTTC	CAWRWSGGSYNEQFF
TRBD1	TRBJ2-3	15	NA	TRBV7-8	TGTGCCAGCAGCTTAGGAGCAGGGGGCTGGGATACGCAGTATTTT	CASSLGAGGWDTQYF